Below, 20 T cell receptor beta chains from the same sample are listed, as sequenced in a study of Ad26.COV2.S vaccination and SARS-CoV-2 variants. TCRdb keeps only in-frame clones here, not all; method: immunoSEQ multiplex PCR. This sample has roughly 350,000 clones, with about 86% found just once. Documented treatment: approximately 18 received Ad26.COV2.S at low or high dose, single or two shots; several received placebo; per-sample allocation not given. At day 63 after the first vaccine or placebo injection, samples were drawn. Sequencing was performed on peripheral blood, taken in a trial of Ad26.COV2.S vaccine versus placebo. The receptors stem from a person aged 18 to 59 who received the Ad26.COV2.S COVID-19 vaccine or a placebo.

V and J are TRBV9 and TRBJ1-1; 8 bases match TRBD1. Unmatched junction bases numbered 3, after V lost 0 bases and J lost 5 bases. Germline V lookup: CDR1 SGDLS, CDR2 YYNGEE. The CDR3 extends over 14 amino acids. The CDR3 DNA reads as TGTGCCAGCAGCGTAGCAGGGGGCAGAACTGAAGCTTTCTTT. Translated: CASSVAGGRTEAFF.

This chain connects TRBV6-5 to TRBJ1-2; 10 nucleotides line up with TRBD1. Germline V gene lookup returns CDR1 MNHEY and CDR2 SVGAGI. V shed 0 bases and J 4 bases; nucleotides not matched to a gene: 2. The CDR3 length is 15 residues. The CDR3 nucleotides read TGTGCCAGCAGTTACTCTGGGGACAGGGGCTATGGCTACACCTTC. The encoded protein is CASSYSGDRGYGYTF.

The rearrangement joins TRBV27 to TRBJ1-2; 10 nucleotides line up with TRBD1. CDR3 length equals 13 residues. The V gene end was trimmed by 3 bases and the J gene end by 8 bases; junction bases not matched to a gene: 3. Per germline, CDR1 MNHEY and CDR2 SMNVEV (reference sequence). In nucleotides, the CDR3 is TGTGCCAGCAGTTTCGACAGGGGGCAGGGCTACACCTTC. This encodes CASSFDRGQGYTF.

A word on this clone: The same CDR3 also results from other DNA sequences found in this sample. This rearrangement joins TRBV9 to TRBJ2-3; D assignment may be TRBD1 or TRBD2 (5 bases each). V was clipped by 0 bases and J by 4 bases, with 9 bases between them. The CDR3 contains 14 residues. Germline V CDR1 and CDR2: SGDLS, YYNGEE. The CDR3 here is CASSVAQGADTQYF. Written as DNA, the CDR3 is TGTGCCAGCAGCGTAGCCCAGGGAGCAGATACGCAGTATTTT.

The rearrangement links TRBV5-4 to TRBJ2-2; D is undetermined. The ends were cut back, 6 bases at V and 4 bases at J, with 13 bases in the middle. Germline loops: CDR1 SGHNT, CDR2 YYREEE (reference sequence). This CDR3 is 14 amino acids long. The CDR3 nucleotides read TGTGCCAGCACCGCCCGCGTCGGCACCGGGGAGCTGTTTTTT. Its protein product is CASTARVGTGELFF.

In the case of this clone: This sample includes further DNA sequences coding for the same CDR3. The chain has TRBV7-2 and TRBJ2-5; TRBD1 matches 7 bases. Germline trimming cut 4 bases from V and 5 bases from J; bases unmatched to any gene: 7. The length of the CDR3 is 14 residues. Germline values: CDR1 SGHTA, CDR2 FQGNSA. Here the CDR3 reads CASSSGQPGETQYF. The CDR3, as DNA: TGTGCCAGCAGCTCGGGACAGCCCGGGGAGACCCAGTACTTC.

This rearrangement joins TRBV6-5 to TRBJ1-2; tentatively, D is TRBD1 (6 bases). There are 12 residues in the CDR3. V lost 6 bases to trimming and J lost 4 bases, with 9 bases between them. Germline lookup yields CDR1 MNHEY and CDR2 SVGAGI. The CDR3 region has the DNA TGTGCCAGCAGGGACAGATTCTATGGCTACACCTTC. Residues: CASRDRFYGYTF.

The table lists this clone with a count of one. The V gene is TRBV6-5, the J gene TRBJ1-3, with no clear D. This CDR3 has 15 residues. V was shortened by 5 bases and J by 0 bases, with 11 bases between the two germline ends. Per germline, CDR1 MNHEY and CDR2 SVGAGI. CDR3 sequence (DNA): TGTGCCAGCAGTCTGACTTCAGGCTCTGGAAACACCATATATTTT. Its translation: CASSLTSGSGNTIYF.

The V gene is TRBV19, the J gene TRBJ2-7; D is uncertain. The V gene lost 8 bases and the J gene lost 6 bases, with 17 bases spanning the gap. CDR3 length: 13 amino acids. In germline, CDR1 is LNHDA, CDR2 SQIVND (reference sequence). The CDR3 loop reads CASSPTTWGEQYF. As DNA, the CDR3 is TGTGCCAGTTCCCCTACTACCTGGGGCGAGCAGTACTTC.

The J gene is TRBJ1-4, the V gene TRBV4-3; no clear D gene. The V end was cut by 0 bases, the J end by 11 bases, with 10 bases between. The CDR3 has 13 residues. Germline V gives CDR1 LGHNA, CDR2 YSLEER. In nucleotides, the CDR3 is TGCGCCAGCAGCCAAGATCGGGGAGGGAAACTGTTTTTT. As protein: CASSQDRGGKLFF.

The gene calls are TRBV19 and TRBJ1-2; D gene uncertain. The germline V gene encodes CDR1 LNHDA and CDR2 SQIVND (reference sequence). V was pared by 10 bases and J by 8 bases, with 14 bases between. The CDR3 sequence is 11 residues long. The CDR3 here is CATTREGGYTF. The CDR3, as DNA: TGTGCCACCACAAGGGAGGGCGGCTACACCTTC.

This chain links TRBV7-2 with TRBJ2-1; D unclear. V was cut by 2 bases and J by 4 bases, with 6 bases left in between. Germline V gene sequence: CDR1 SGHTA, CDR2 FQGNSA. The CDR3 has 13 amino acids. The CDR3 spells CASSLSEYNEQFF. In DNA form, the CDR3 reads TGTGCCAGCAGCTTATCAGAATACAATGAGCAGTTCTTC.

The J gene is TRBJ1-1, the V gene TRBV28, with D perhaps TRBD1 (5 bases). The ends were cut back, 5 bases at V and 3 bases at J, with 19 bases in the middle. The germline V gene has CDR1 MDHEN and CDR2 SYDVKM. The CDR3 has 16 residues. This chain's CDR3 is CASSPPAGRGDTEAFF. For the CDR3, the DNA is TGTGCCAGCAGTCCCCCGGCGGGAAGGGGTGACACTGAAGCTTTCTTT.

This clone occurred a few times. The chain couples TRBV12-3 or TRBV12-4 to TRBJ2-5, with 8 nucleotides matching TRBD1. V lost 5 bases and J lost 4; bases outside the gene matches: 3. CDR3 length: 13 residues. The CDR3 protein is CASSPTGVETQYF. CDR3 bases: TGTGCCAGCAGTCCGACAGGGGTAGAGACCCAGTACTTC.

The chain carries TRBV12-3 or TRBV12-4 and TRBJ1-2; D might be TRBD1 (6 bases). The CDR3 is made up of 13 amino acids. V was cut by 2 bases and J by 5 bases, with 9 bases left in between. The CDR3 sequence: CASSLRGAYGYTF. CDR3 nucleotides: TGTGCCAGCAGTTTAAGGGGGGCGTATGGCTACACCTTC.

This clone was seen only a few times. The chain joins TRBV6-2 or TRBV6-3 to TRBJ2-5; D ambiguous. Germline CDR1 MNHEY, CDR2 SVGEGT. V shed 4 bases and J shed 5 bases, with 14 bases lying between them. The CDR3 covers 14 residues. CDR3 in DNA: TGTGCCAGCAGTTCGGGCTCCCTAGTGGAGACCCAGTACTTC. This sequence encodes CASSSGSLVETQYF.

This chain links TRBV4-1 with TRBJ2-4; D remains unclear. The CDR3 is 15 amino acids. Trimming removed 2 bases from V and 0 bases from J, with 8 bases in between. Germline CDR1 reads MGHRA; CDR2 reads YSYEKL. CDR3 sequence reads: CASSQSSLAKNIQYF. The CDR3 DNA is TGCGCCAGCAGCCAATCCAGCCTAGCCAAAAACATTCAGTACTTC.

The chain combines TRBV27 with TRBJ1-2, with unresolved D. The CDR3 length is 14 residues. With 0 bases removed from V and 6 bases from J, the gap between germline ends came to 11 bases. CDR1 is MNHEY, CDR2 SMNVEV, per germline (reference sequence). CDR3 sequence: CASSLSSGFDGYTF. CDR3 bases: TGTGCCAGCAGTTTATCGTCAGGATTCGATGGCTACACCTTC.

The V call is TRBV7-8, the J call TRBJ2-1; a possible D gene is TRBD2 (5 bases). The CDR3 consists of 17 residues. Between the trimmed V and J ends, which lost 1 base and 3 bases, there was a span of 16 bases. The germline V gene has CDR1 SGHVS and CDR2 FQNEAQ. The CDR3 DNA sequence: TGTGCCAGCAGCTTAGGAGCCTCGGGAACGGGCTACAATGAGCAGTTCTTC. It codes for CASSLGASGTGYNEQFF.

This rearrangement joins TRBV28 to TRBJ1-1, with 9 bases identical to TRBD1. V gave up 5 bases and J gave up 1 base; unmatched junction bases: 8. CDR3 length: 16 residues. The germline V gene encodes CDR1 MDHEN and CDR2 SYDVKM. CDR3: CASSANRGRGNTEAFF. CDR3 coding DNA: TGTGCCAGCAGTGCAAACAGGGGGCGCGGGAACACTGAAGCTTTCTTT.